These 15 T cell receptor beta chains came from one sample sequenced in a study of beta chain features in type 1 diabetes. Expressed TCRB transcripts were sequenced because the entire RNA isolate underwent reverse transcription. TCRdb's copy holds only in-frame clones and misses some; the assay was immunoSEQ multiplex PCR. Of fewer than 250,000 clones listed, 13% to 15% are singletons. Sequencing used naive CD4+ T cells from blood. These TCRs come from a middle-aged woman in good health.

The chain uses TRBV6-5 and TRBJ1-1; D is perhaps TRBD1 (5 bases). The V gene lost 2 bases and the J gene lost 8 bases, with 15 bases spanning the gap. This CDR3 has 14 amino acids. Germline V gene lookup returns CDR1 MNHEY and CDR2 SVGAGI. CDR3 in DNA: TGTGCCAGCAGTTACCTACTACATGGGGCAGAAGCTTTCTTT. Protein sequence: CASSYLLHGAEAFF.

This clone was counted only a few times. This rearrangement joins TRBV11-2 to TRBJ2-3; 10 nucleotides agree with TRBD2. J was trimmed by 2 bases and V by 2 bases; bases with no gene match: 4. Germline V gives CDR1 SGHAT, CDR2 FQNNGV. The CDR3 runs 16 residues. The DNA for the CDR3 is TGTGCCAGCAGCTTAAATAGCGGGGGGAACACAGATACGCAGTATTTT. Its translation is CASSLNSGGNTDTQYF.

V usage is TRBV9 and J usage is TRBJ2-1; 11 bases align to TRBD2. The ends lost 2 bases at V and 4 bases at J; junction bases unmatched: 8. The CDR3 is made up of 17 amino acids. From germline, CDR1 is SGDLS and CDR2 YYNGEE. The CDR3 reads CASSVVPSGGLYNEQFF. For the CDR3, the DNA is TGTGCCAGCAGCGTCGTGCCTAGCGGGGGGCTATACAATGAGCAGTTCTTC.

This clone was seen a few times. Here the CDR3 DNA reads TGTGCCAGCTCACCTCGCCTTAGCGGGGGGTACACAGATACGCAGTATTTT. This sequence encodes CASSPRLSGGYTDTQYF. The V call is TRBV18, the J call TRBJ2-3; 10 bases line up with TRBD2. Trimming removed 3 bases from V and 2 bases from J; junction bases left unmatched: 8. This CDR3 is 17 amino acids long. CDR1 KGHSH and CDR2 LQKENI come from the germline V gene.

The CDR3 region has the DNA TGTGCCAGTAGTATAGCGGGTCACACTGGCTACACCTTC. This encodes CASSIAGHTGYTF. This sequence joins TRBV19 and TRBJ1-2; no definite D call. The ends were cut back, 1 base at V and 7 bases at J, with 10 bases in the middle. The length of the CDR3 is 13 residues. Germline V gives CDR1 LNHDA, CDR2 SQIVND (reference sequence).

This clone was counted between two and nine times. The rearrangement joins TRBV18 to TRBJ2-5, with 9 bases fitting TRBD2. Trimming at V came to 2 bases and at J to 1 base, leaving 5 bases not matched to a gene. Germline lookup yields CDR1 KGHSH and CDR2 LQKENI. CDR3 length equals 16 residues. The CDR3 region has the DNA TGTGCCAGCTCACCATTTGAGCGGGGGGCCCAAGAGACCCAGTACTTC. This gives the protein CASSPFERGAQETQYF.

This chain uses TRBV19 with TRBJ2-6, with TRBD1 identical over 7 bases. CDR1 and CDR2 (germline): LNHDA, SQIVND (reference sequence). The CDR3 contains 19 residues. Trimming removed 3 bases from V and 0 bases from J; junction bases left unmatched: 11. The CDR3 nucleotides read TGTGCCAGTAGTATGTGGACCGGGACAGCCTTCTCTGGGGCCAACGTCCTGACTTTC. Translation: CASSMWTGTAFSGANVLTF.

The sample holds a few counts of this clone. V and J are TRBV7-2 and TRBJ1-2; 11 bases map to TRBD1. CDR1 and CDR2 from the germline V gene are SGHTA and FQGNSA. The CDR3 covers 15 residues. After removal of 5 bases from V and 4 bases from J, the junction contained 6 bases not matched to a gene. The CDR3 loop reads CASSGGTGGFYGYTF. In nucleotides, the CDR3 is TGTGCCAGCAGCGGGGGGACAGGGGGATTCTATGGCTACACCTTC. Combining the CDR3 with reference TRBV7-2 and TRBJ1-2 gives the whole variable domain GAGVSQSPSNKVTEKGKDVELRCDPISGHTALYWYRQSLGQGLEFLIYFQGNSAPDKSGLPSDRFSAERTGGSVSTLTIQRTQQEDSAVYLCASSGGTGGFYGYTFGSGTRLTVV.

This clone has more than one count but fewer than ten. CDR3 sequence (DNA): TGTGCCAGCAGCGTTAGCGGGGGGACCTACGAGCAGTACTTC. This translates into CASSVSGGTYEQYF. This chain links TRBV7-2 with TRBJ2-7, with 10 bases that match TRBD2. V shed 5 bases and J 2 bases; nucleotides not matched to a gene: 3. CDR1 is SGHTA, CDR2 FQGNSA, per germline. This CDR3 contains 14 residues.

The chain couples TRBV9 to TRBJ2-3; 11 bases agree with TRBD2. Per the germline V gene, CDR1 is SGDLS and CDR2 is YYNGEE. The CDR3 spans 16 residues. The V gene end was trimmed by 4 bases and the J gene end by 3 bases; junction bases not matched to a gene: 7. CDR3 sequence reads: CASSPRIAGGTDTQYF. The CDR3, as DNA: TGTGCCAGCAGCCCCCGGATAGCGGGGGGGACAGATACGCAGTATTTT.

This clone has more than one count but fewer than ten. This sequence joins TRBV29-1 and TRBJ2-3, with 10 nucleotides matching TRBD2. The V segment lost 6 bases and the J segment 8 bases; nucleotides outside the gene matches: 14. The length of the CDR3 is 15 residues. Germline CDR1 and CDR2: SQVTM and ANQGSEA. In DNA, the CDR3 is TGCAGCGTGGATACCCCTAGCGGGGGTTATGGTACGCAGTATTTT. It specifies CSVDTPSGGYGTQYF.

Only a few counts were recorded for this clone. The rearrangement uses TRBV18 and TRBJ2-5, with TRBD2 matching 7 bases. The CDR3 is made up of 17 amino acids. The junction had 14 bases not matched to a gene; V was cut back by 6 bases and J by 1 base. CDR1 is KGHSH, CDR2 LQKENI, per germline. The CDR3 sequence is CASSPVSLRGSQETQYF. The CDR3 DNA reads as TGTGCCAGCTCCCCCGTAAGTTTGCGGGGGAGCCAAGAGACCCAGTACTTC.

There are a few counts of this clone. The chain is built from TRBV7-2 and TRBJ1-6; possibly TRBD1 for D (5 bases). The length of the CDR3 is 15 residues. Germline V CDR1 and CDR2: SGHTA, FQGNSA. The V end was cut by 5 bases, the J end by 9 bases, with 17 bases between. The chain's CDR3 is CASSLWGVSSSPLHF. The DNA of the CDR3 is TGTGCCAGCAGCCTATGGGGGGTATCGAGTTCACCCCTCCACTTT.

The genes are TRBV5-1 and TRBJ2-3; D unresolved. Germline V gene data show CDR1 as SGHRS and CDR2 as YFSETQ. Trimming removed 4 bases at V and 0 bases at J, with 9 bases between. The CDR3 runs to 14 residues. The CDR3 DNA is TGCGCCAGCAGCCTGAGGCAAAGCACAGATACGCAGTATTTT. It codes for CASSLRQSTDTQYF.

V gene TRBV5-1 combines with J gene TRBJ2-7, with 8 nucleotides matching TRBD2. The J segment lost 3 bases and the V segment lost 2 bases, leaving 4 bases of the junction unmatched. CDR1 is SGHRS, CDR2 YFSETQ, per germline. The CDR3 runs to 14 residues. Written as DNA, the CDR3 is TGCGCCAGCAGCTTCGGCGGGGGGAGCTACGAGCAGTACTTC. This codes for CASSFGGGSYEQYF.